Shown below are 27 T cell receptor beta chains from a single sample sequenced in a study of cytomegalovirus exposure and HLA in healthy donors. The PCR had 60 Vbeta and 13 Jbeta primers. Only in-frame clones appear in the TCRdb table, and some are missing; sequencing was by immunoSEQ multiplex PCR. The data hold fewer than 200,000 clones, with more than 65% observed a single time. What was sequenced was PBMCs. The source of these receptors is a woman between 50 and 59 years old in good health and CMV-seronegative.

The chain couples TRBV19 to TRBJ2-3; D ambiguous. V lost 6 bases and J lost 0, with 10 bases in between. There are 14 residues in the CDR3. Germline CDR1 and CDR2: LNHDA and SQIVND (reference sequence). CDR3 sequence: CASSLQASTDTQYF. As DNA, the CDR3 is TGTGCCAGTAGCTTGCAGGCGAGCACAGATACGCAGTATTTT.

The V gene is TRBV18, the J gene TRBJ1-3; D is ambiguous. CDR1 and CDR2 from the germline V gene are KGHSH and LQKENI. Trimming cost V 3 bases and J 0 bases, with 6 bases left between them. CDR3 size: 14 residues. The CDR3 DNA reads TGTGCCAGCTCACCCGAGAGCTCTGGAAACACCATATATTTT. Translating gives CASSPESSGNTIYF.

The CDR3 nucleotides are TGTGCCACCAACCCCGGACAGGGGGACGCTGGCTACACCTTC. Translated: CATNPGQGDAGYTF. The chain links TRBV10-3 to TRBJ1-2, with 10 nucleotides matching TRBD1. Germline values: CDR1 ENHRY, CDR2 SYGVKD. This CDR3 contains 14 residues. V was pared by 10 bases and J by 7 bases, with 12 bases of the junction left unmatched.

In regard to this clone: At one boundary the junction diverges from the germline segment, which might be a read error. The sample carries other DNA sequences with the same CDR3. The J gene is TRBJ2-3, the V gene TRBV5-4; 9 bases line up with TRBD2. Per germline, CDR1 SGHNT and CDR2 YYREEE (reference sequence). This CDR3 is built from 16 residues. The CDR3 loop reads CASSLGVAGATDTQYF. The CDR3 bases are TGCGCCAGCAGCTTGGGGGTAGCGGGAGCCACAGATACGCAGTATTTT.

The chain is built from TRBV2 and TRBJ2-1; D might be TRBD1 (5 bases). This CDR3 is 15 amino acids long. CDR1 is SNHLY, CDR2 FYNNEI, per germline. Trimming took 8 bases from V and 0 from J, leaving 14 bases between them. In nucleotides, the CDR3 is TGTGCCAGCGATGGGGCGCAGGGCTCCTACAATGAGCAGTTCTTC. As protein: CASDGAQGSYNEQFF.

The V and J genes are TRBV28 and TRBJ2-1; the D gene is possibly TRBD1 (6 bases). The CDR3 sequence is 14 residues long. V dropped 7 bases and J dropped 5 bases, with 15 bases sitting between them. From germline, CDR1 is MDHEN and CDR2 SYDVKM. CDR3 in amino acids: CASTPPRQDNEQFF. The CDR3, as DNA: TGTGCCAGCACCCCCCCCAGACAGGACAATGAGCAGTTCTTC.

This chain links TRBV18 with TRBJ2-1; D not certain. The length of the CDR3 is 13 residues. Germline V gene sequence: CDR1 KGHSH, CDR2 LQKENI. V was clipped by 6 bases and J by 3 bases, with 9 bases between them. The CDR3 loop reads CASSASDYNEQFF. The CDR3 DNA reads as TGTGCCAGCTCTGCCTCAGACTACAATGAGCAGTTCTTC.

This chain links TRBV18 with TRBJ2-6, with 9 bases identical to TRBD1. Trimming took 8 bases from V and 2 from J; bases not matched to a gene: 10. Germline CDR1 is KGHSH and CDR2 is LQKENI. CDR3 length: 17 amino acids. CDR3 sequence reads: CASPRDRAGAGANVLTF. The CDR3 DNA follows: TGTGCCAGCCCTAGGGACAGGGCAGGTGCTGGGGCCAACGTCCTGACTTTC.

This chain links TRBV6-6 with TRBJ1-4; TRBD1 matches at 7 bases. The CDR3 sequence is 15 residues long. Trimming cost V 4 bases and J 4 bases; bases outside gene matches: 6. Germline CDR1 is MNHNY and CDR2 is SVGAGI (reference sequence). The CDR3 DNA sequence: TGTGCCAGCAGTTCCCCGGGACAGCTTAATGAAAAACTGTTTTTT. This sequence encodes CASSSPGQLNEKLFF.

The table lists this clone with a count of one. The chain recombines TRBV5-6 with TRBJ2-1; 9 bases are shared with TRBD2. V shed 2 bases and J 4 bases; nucleotides not matched to a gene: 7. CDR1 and CDR2 from the germline V gene are SGHDT and YYEEEE. The CDR3 extends over 16 amino acids. This CDR3 reads CASSFFSGSNYNEQFF. The DNA of the CDR3 is TGTGCCAGCAGCTTTTTTAGCGGGAGTAATTACAATGAGCAGTTCTTC. Combining the CDR3 with reference TRBV5-6 and TRBJ2-1 gives the whole variable domain DAGVTQSPTHLIKTRGQQVTLRCSPKSGHDTVSWYQQALGQGPQFIFQYYEEEERQRGNFPDRFSGHQFPNYSSELNVNALLLGDSALYLCASSFFSGSNYNEQFFGPGTRLTVL.

The V call is TRBV6-1, the J call TRBJ2-2, with TRBD1 matching over 8 bases. V shed 5 bases and J 1 base; nucleotides not matched to a gene: 3. Germline V CDR1 and CDR2: MNHNS, SASEGT. The CDR3 sequence is 15 residues long. The CDR3 DNA reads as TGTGCCAGCAGTTGGGACAGGTGGAACACCGGGGAGCTGTTTTTT. Its protein product is CASSWDRWNTGELFF.

The chain employs TRBV5-6 and TRBJ1-3; maybe TRBD1 (5 bases). This CDR3 region has 14 residues. With 5 bases removed from V and 2 bases from J, the gap between germline ends came to 11 bases. Germline V lookup: CDR1 SGHDT, CDR2 YYEEEE. CDR3 nucleotides: TGTGCCAGCAGTCCAGGGTGGCCTGGAAACACCATATATTTT. This encodes CASSPGWPGNTIYF.

This chain joins TRBV5-1 and TRBJ2-7, with 9 bases that match TRBD2. The CDR3 extends over 16 amino acids. Germline-derived CDR1 and CDR2 are SGHRS and YFSETQ. V lost 0 bases to trimming and J lost 4 bases; unmatched junction nucleotides: 8. CDR3 protein: CASSLEAGGSTYEQYF. For the CDR3, the DNA is TGCGCCAGCAGCTTGGAGGCGGGAGGGAGTACTTACGAGCAGTACTTC.

The chain carries TRBV10-3 and TRBJ2-1, with 8 bases aligning to TRBD2. The CDR3 is 17 amino acids. V was clipped by 2 bases and J by 5 bases; unmatched bases: 11. Looked up from germline, CDR1 is ENHRY and CDR2 is SYGVKD. The CDR3 DNA reads as TGTGCCATCAGTGAGCCCCATGTGACTAGCGACAACAATGAGCAGTTCTTC. Protein product: CAISEPHVTSDNNEQFF.

The rearrangement links TRBV18 to TRBJ2-7; the match to TRBD1 covers 8 bases. This CDR3 has 14 amino acids. The germline V gene has CDR1 KGHSH and CDR2 LQKENI. After removal of 5 bases from V and 3 bases from J, the junction contained 6 bases not matched to a gene. CDR3 bases: TGTGCCAGCTCATTAAACGACAGGGGCTACGAGCAGTACTTC. It yields the protein CASSLNDRGYEQYF. The complete variable domain, with remaining parts taken from reference TRBV18 and TRBJ2-7, reads NAGVMQNPRHLVRRRGQEARLRCSPMKGHSHVYWYRQLPEEGLKFMVYLQKENIIDESGMPKERFSAEFPKEGPSILRIQQVVRGDSAAYFCASSLNDRGYEQYFGPGTRLTVT.

The V call is TRBV19, the J call TRBJ2-2; 7 bases are a match to TRBD1. Germline V gives CDR1 LNHDA, CDR2 SQIVND (reference sequence). V trimming: 5 bases; J trimming: 7 bases; junction bases outside the gene matches: 13. CDR3 length equals 16 residues. CDR3 nucleotide sequence: TGTGCCAGTAGTCCAGGCCTGGGGCCAGGGGGCGGGGAGCTGTTTTTT. This encodes CASSPGLGPGGGELFF.

V gene TRBV15 combines with J gene TRBJ2-5; tentative D call: TRBD2 (6 bases). The CDR3 totals 16 residues. V lost 2 bases to trimming and J lost 5 bases, with 18 bases between them. The V gene's germline CDR1 is LNHNV and CDR2 YYDKDF (reference sequence). The CDR3 nucleotides are TGTGCCACCAGCAGATTTCAGGCAACTAGCCTGGAGACCCAGTACTTC. This codes for CATSRFQATSLETQYF. The whole variable domain, filled in from reference TRBV15 and TRBJ2-5, reads DAMVIQNPRYQVTQFGKPVTLSCSQTLNHNVMYWYQQKSSQAPKLLFHYYDKDFNNEADTPDNFQSRRPNTSFCFLDIRSPGLGDTAMYLCATSRFQATSLETQYFGPGTRLLVL.

This chain links TRBV5-1 with TRBJ2-7, with 7 bases matching TRBD1. The germline CDR1 and CDR2 sequences are SGHRS and YFSETQ. V lost 2 bases to trimming and J lost 1 base; unmatched junction nucleotides: 9. The CDR3 totals 16 residues. CDR3 sequence reads: CASSFRPDRQSYEQYF. The CDR3, as DNA: TGCGCCAGCAGCTTCCGCCCGGACAGGCAGTCCTACGAGCAGTACTTC.

This chain joins TRBV30 and TRBJ1-4, with TRBD1 matching 10 bases. The germline CDR1 and CDR2 sequences are GTSNPN and SVGIG (reference sequence). The ends lost 4 bases at V and 8 bases at J; junction bases unmatched: 4. The CDR3 is 13 amino acids. This CDR3 reads CAWTGTGDEKLFF. CDR3 bases: TGTGCCTGGACCGGGACAGGGGACGAAAAACTGTTTTTT.

This chain joins TRBV7-9 and TRBJ1-2, with 8 bases fitting TRBD1. J was trimmed by 7 bases and V by 1 base; bases with no gene match: 5. The CDR3 has 14 amino acids. Germline CDR1 is SEHNR and CDR2 is FQNEAQ (reference sequence). In nucleotides, the CDR3 is TGTGCCAGCAGCTTAGACAACAGGGGGGCTGGCTACACCTTC. This encodes CASSLDNRGAGYTF.

This clone has more than one count but fewer than ten. This chain uses TRBV4-1 with TRBJ1-1, with D possibly TRBD1 on 6 matching bases. The V and J ends lost 6 bases and 1 base respectively, with 15 bases between them. CDR1 and CDR2 from the germline V gene are MGHRA and YSYEKL. The CDR3 covers 15 residues. CDR3 amino acids: CASSRNRARNTEAFF. The CDR3, as DNA: TGCGCCAGCAGTCGCAACAGGGCTCGGAACACTGAAGCTTTCTTT.

The chain couples TRBV4-3 to TRBJ2-7; possibly TRBD2 for D (5 bases). V shed 0 bases and J shed 2 bases, with 14 bases lying between them. CDR3 size: 16 residues. CDR1 and CDR2 (germline): LGHNA, YSLEER. The CDR3 protein is CASSQDHRRGAYEQYF. The CDR3 DNA reads as TGCGCCAGCAGCCAAGATCATCGACGGGGAGCCTACGAGCAGTACTTC.

The V gene is TRBV28, the J gene TRBJ2-2; TRBD1 agrees at 8 bases. V shed 11 bases and J 6 bases; nucleotides not matched to a gene: 8. The germline V gene encodes CDR1 MDHEN and CDR2 SYDVKM. The CDR3 covers 13 residues. In DNA form, the CDR3 reads TGTGCCGCCGCGACAGGGGCGCCCGGGGAGCTGTTTTTT. It encodes CAAATGAPGELFF.

The chain links TRBV10-1 to TRBJ2-7; 8 bases are shared with TRBD2. Germline V gene data show CDR1 as WNHNN and CDR2 as SYGVQD (reference sequence). V dropped 3 bases and J dropped 1; count of bases not matched to a gene: 8. The CDR3 has 16 residues. The CDR3 DNA is TGCGCCAGCAGTGAAGGCAGAGCGGGAGAGTCCTACGAGCAGTACTTC. It yields the protein CASSEGRAGESYEQYF.

This clone turned up a few times. The V and J genes are TRBV6-1 and TRBJ2-2; TRBD2 matches at 8 bases. The V segment lost 3 bases and the J segment 5 bases; nucleotides outside the gene matches: 5. The CDR3 is 15 residues long. CDR1 and CDR2 from the germline V gene are MNHNS and SASEGT. This CDR3 reads CASSDSSGSTGELFF. CDR3 bases: TGTGCCAGCAGTGACTCAAGCGGGAGTACCGGGGAGCTGTTTTTT.

This chain links TRBV28 with TRBJ1-2; 7 bases fit TRBD1. Germline trimming cut 5 bases from V and 8 bases from J; bases unmatched to any gene: 8. Germline CDR1 is MDHEN and CDR2 is SYDVKM. The CDR3 is 13 amino acids. For the CDR3, the DNA is TGTGCCAGCAGTCGGGGACAGTGGGAGGGCTACACCTTC. This gives the protein CASSRGQWEGYTF.

The chain is built from TRBV4-3 and TRBJ1-1, with 10 bases lining up with TRBD1. Germline CDR1 reads LGHNA; CDR2 reads YSLEER. The junction had 9 bases not matched to a gene; V was cut back by 0 bases and J by 11 bases. CDR3 length: 15 residues. The CDR3 protein is CASSQEWGQGRAAFF. CDR3 DNA: TGCGCCAGCAGCCAAGAGTGGGGACAGGGGAGGGCTGCTTTCTTT.